These 20 T cell receptor beta chains share one sample of origin, sequenced in a study of identical twins. TCRdb processed the 5' RACE reads anew with MiXCR; each CDR3 protein has one entry. There are approximately 230,000 distinct CDR3 sequences in the sample; 6.5% occur only once, and roughly 14% lies in the top ten. This sample was shared with a second study, whose subject was T cells expressing NK-cell markers.

The source material was CD8+ T cells sorted from blood. The receptors originated from a woman under 30 in good health.

This clonotype was recorded many times. The gene calls are TRBV7-9 and TRBJ1-4; D not certain. There are 14 residues in the CDR3. CDR1 is SEHNR and CDR2 is FQNEAQ in the germline V gene (reference sequence). V was trimmed by 4 bases and J by 0 bases, leaving 6 bases between them. CDR3 in DNA: TGTGCCAGCAGCTCTTATGCAACTAATGAAAAACTGTTTTTT. Amino acids: CASSSYATNEKLFF.

The V gene is TRBV14, the J gene TRBJ2-3; D ambiguous. V dropped 5 bases and J dropped 1 base, with 10 bases sitting between them. The CDR3 consists of 14 residues. CDR1 SGHDN and CDR2 FVKESK come from the germline V gene. CDR3 region: CASSGYSRTDTQYF. The CDR3 DNA reads as TGTGCCAGCAGCGGGTACAGCCGCACAGATACGCAGTATTTT.

The CDR3 protein is CASSPTPLVALRREQYF. The CDR3 DNA is TGTGCCAGCAGCCCAACCCCATTAGTAGCCCTTCGGCGCGAGCAGTACTTC. The gene calls are TRBV12-3 or TRBV12-4 and TRBJ2-7, with unresolved D. This CDR3 contains 17 residues. V lost 6 bases and J 6 bases, leaving 27 bases between the germline ends.

At least ten counts were recorded for this clonotype. This chain uses TRBV12-3 or TRBV12-4 with TRBJ1-5; D call uncertain. V lost 4 bases and J lost 9, with 7 bases in between. CDR3 length: 11 residues. The CDR3 reads CASSYGGPQHF. Here the CDR3 DNA reads TGTGCCAGCAGTTATGGCGGGCCCCAGCATTTT.

The rearrangement joins TRBV29-1 to TRBJ2-7, with 14 bases fitting TRBD2. Germline lookup yields CDR1 SQVTM and CDR2 ANQGSEA. The CDR3 consists of 17 residues. Losses at the gene ends were 7 bases for V and 3 bases for J; bases not matched to a gene: 14. The chain's CDR3 is CSAILIGTSGGLYEQYF. CDR3 sequence (DNA): TGCAGCGCCATTCTGATCGGGACTAGCGGGGGACTCTACGAGCAGTACTTC.

This clonotype has a handful of counts. The V call is TRBV6-2 or TRBV6-3, the J call TRBJ1-2; the D gene is possibly TRBD1 (5 bases). CDR3 length equals 12 residues. CDR1 MNHEY and CDR2 SVGEGT come from the germline V gene. The V end was cut by 6 bases, the J end by 2 bases, with 7 bases between. The CDR3 nucleotides read TGTGCCAGCAGCAACAGGAACTATGGCTACACCTTC. This sequence encodes CASSNRNYGYTF.

The chain joins TRBV7-2 to TRBJ2-7, with TRBD2 identical over 9 bases. There are 15 residues in the CDR3. Per germline, CDR1 SGHTA and CDR2 FQGNSA. Unmatched junction bases numbered 11, after V lost 4 bases and J lost 7 bases. The CDR3 DNA follows: TGTGCCAGCAGCTCGATTCTAGCGGGAACTCAGGAGCAGTACTTC. Encoded protein: CASSSILAGTQEQYF. Filled out from reference TRBV7-2 and TRBJ2-7, the complete variable domain reads GAGVSQSPSNKVTEKGKDVELRCDPISGHTALYWYRQSLGQGLEFLIYFQGNSAPDKSGLPSDRFSAERTGGSVSTLTIQRTQQEDSAVYLCASSSILAGTQEQYFGPGTRLTVT.

The chain employs TRBV9 and TRBJ2-2; 7 nucleotides line up with TRBD2. The CDR3 contains 14 residues. The ends lost 3 bases at V and 4 bases at J; junction bases unmatched: 3. The germline V gene encodes CDR1 SGDLS and CDR2 YYNGEE. The CDR3: CASSGREGTGELFF. CDR3 nucleotide sequence: TGTGCCAGCAGCGGGAGGGAGGGCACCGGGGAGCTGTTTTTT.

This clonotype was detected only a few times. V and J are TRBV11-2 and TRBJ2-1, with 7 bases identical to TRBD2. The junction had 13 bases not matched to a gene; V was cut back by 5 bases and J by 12 bases. The CDR3 spans 14 residues. Germline CDR1 and CDR2: SGHAT and FQNNGV. The CDR3 is CASSPPLRESGQFF. The CDR3 coding sequence is TGTGCCAGCAGCCCCCCCTTGCGGGAGTCTGGGCAGTTCTTC.

Turning to this clonotype: The limits of the CDR3 on the DNA are not certain, so only TCRdb's listed CDR3 is given. The chain joins TRBV7-5 to TRBJ2-1. TRBV7-5 is a recognized pseudogene. Counting both end residues, the CDR3 totals 18 amino acids. CDR3 in amino acids: CISVSETPRVEAYNEQFF.

This clonotype was observed at least ten times. This sequence joins TRBV29-1 and TRBJ2-1; D ambiguous. CDR3 length equals 12 residues. Germline values: CDR1 SQVTM, CDR2 ANQGSEA. V was pared by 1 base and J by 8 bases, with 9 bases between. The CDR3 DNA is TGCAGCGTTGAAGGAAACGAGTATGAGCAGTTCTTC. Translated, it gives CSVEGNEYEQFF.

This CDR3 is CASAGIKTDTQYF. CDR3 nucleotide sequence: TGTGCCAGCGCGGGTATAAAGACAGATACGCAGTATTTT. The chain links TRBV27 to TRBJ2-3, with a tentative D call TRBD2 (5 bases). The V end was cut by 8 bases, the J end by 3 bases, with 12 bases between. Per germline, CDR1 MNHEY and CDR2 SMNVEV (reference sequence). This CDR3 region has 13 residues.

This chain connects TRBV11-3 to TRBJ2-1, with unresolved D. V lost 5 bases and J lost 5, with 16 bases in between. CDR3 length: 15 amino acids. The germline V gene encodes CDR1 SGHNT and CDR2 YENEEA. The CDR3 sequence is CASSTRILHHNEQFF. As DNA, the CDR3 is TGTGCCAGCAGCACTCGTATCCTCCACCACAATGAGCAGTTCTTC.

This chain links TRBV11-2 with TRBJ2-7, with 8 bases aligning to TRBD2. CDR3 length: 16 amino acids. V trimming: 1 base; J trimming: 1 base; junction bases outside the gene matches: 6. The V gene's germline CDR1 is SGHAT and CDR2 FQNNGV. The CDR3: CASSLVSSGLSYEQYF. CDR3 sequence (DNA): TGTGCCAGCAGCTTAGTTTCTAGCGGGTTATCCTACGAGCAGTACTTC.

This clonotype occurred many times. The chain carries TRBV20-1 and TRBJ2-2; D possibly corresponds to TRBD2 (6 bases). Trimming shortened V by 4 bases and J by 1 base, and 16 bases separated the two germline ends. Germline-derived CDR1 and CDR2 are DFQATT and SNEGSKA (reference sequence). This CDR3 comprises 16 residues. The CDR3 sequence: CSAKRRGRENTGELFF. The CDR3 nucleotides are TGCAGTGCTAAAAGGAGGGGTCGGGAGAACACCGGGGAGCTGTTTTTT.

This sequence joins TRBV7-9 and TRBJ2-3; 10 bases match TRBD1. CDR3 length: 15 amino acids. Unmatched junction bases numbered 7, after V lost 4 bases and J lost 6 bases. Germline V gene data show CDR1 as SEHNR and CDR2 as FQNEAQ (reference sequence). The CDR3 nucleotides read TGTGCCAGCAGCTCCGGGGACAGGGGTCGGGATACGCAGTATTTT. Translating it yields CASSSGDRGRDTQYF.

This clonotype was seen ten or more times. This sequence joins TRBV11-2 and TRBJ1-1; D gene uncertain. V lost 1 base and J 4 bases, leaving 10 bases between the germline ends. CDR3 length: 14 residues. Germline V gives CDR1 SGHAT, CDR2 FQNNGV. The CDR3 here is CASSLVAVFTEAFF. The CDR3 region has the DNA TGTGCCAGCAGCTTAGTTGCGGTGTTCACTGAAGCTTTCTTT.

This clonotype was recorded many times. The chain has TRBV7-2 and TRBJ1-1, with TRBD1 matching over 8 bases. After removal of 6 bases from V and 4 bases from J, the junction contained 10 bases not matched to a gene. The CDR3 runs to 15 residues. Germline V gene sequence: CDR1 SGHTA, CDR2 FQGNSA. In DNA form, the CDR3 reads TGTGCCAGCAGTTTTTTACAGGGGGGTAGCACTGAAGCTTTCTTT. It encodes CASSFLQGGSTEAFF.

The table lists this clonotype with a few counts. The chain carries TRBV15 and TRBJ2-2; D remains unclear. CDR3 length: 13 residues. In germline, CDR1 is LNHNV, CDR2 YYDKDF (reference sequence). V was shortened by 2 bases and J by 2 bases, with 3 bases between the two germline ends. CDR3 sequence: CATSRPNTGELFF. The CDR3, as DNA: TGTGCCACCAGCAGACCCAACACCGGGGAGCTGTTTTTT.

The gene calls are TRBV5-8 and TRBJ1-5; 7 nucleotides line up with TRBD1. The CDR3 totals 15 residues. Germline V gene lookup returns CDR1 SGHTS and CDR2 YDEGEE. The V gene end was trimmed by 4 bases and the J gene end by 0 bases; junction bases not matched to a gene: 4. CDR3 protein: CASSLGQNSNQPQHF. CDR3 bases: TGTGCCAGCAGCCTGGGACAGAATAGCAATCAGCCCCAGCATTTT.